The rows below give T cell receptor beta chains drawn from one sample of a study of beta chain features in type 1 diabetes. Using immunoSEQ multiplex PCR, the repertoire was profiled, and TCRdb retains in-frame clones only, with some absent. The sample holds around 250,000 clones, around 22% seen once. The sample comprised naive CD4+ T cells from blood. The receptors come from a woman aged 30 to 39 with type 1 diabetes. Both conserved end residues are part of each CDR3. A D gene is named only where the DNA matches it firmly. Size tells how often a clone was seen (once, few, many) or the class of an expanded clone, and some rows leave it out.

d_call | clone_size | j_call | v_call | cdr3_aa | cdr3_nt
. | . | TRBJ2-5 | TRBV11-2 | CASSTTGQETQYF | TGTGCCAGCAGCACTACTGGACAAGAGACCCAGTACTTC
. | few | TRBJ2-1 | TRBV13 | CASSRERGQPYNEQFF | TGTGCCAGCAGCCGGGAACGGGGACAACCCTACAATGAGCAGTTCTTC
. | . | TRBJ2-5 | TRBV18 | CASSPSQETQYF | TGTGCCAGCTCACCATCACAAGAGACCCAGTACTTC
TRBD2 | few | TRBJ2-1 | TRBV6-5 | CASRLLAGAHNEQFF | TGTGCCAGCAGACTTCTAGCGGGAGCCCACAATGAGCAGTTCTTC
TRBD1 | few | TRBJ1-2 | TRBV9 | CASSVALGQGSNYGYTF | TGTGCCAGCAGCGTAGCTTTGGGACAGGGGTCTAACTATGGCTACACCTTC
. | few | TRBJ2-5 | TRBV7-3 | CASSWTVKETQYF | TGTGCCAGCAGTTGGACAGTAAAAGAGACCCAGTACTTC
TRBD2 | few | TRBJ2-5 | TRBV7-3 | CASSFGAGGYETQYF | TGTGCCAGCAGCTTTGGGGCGGGAGGGTACGAGACCCAGTACTTC
. | few | TRBJ2-5 | TRBV14 | CASSQDVAETQYF | TGTGCCAGCAGCCAAGACGTTGCGGAGACCCAGTACTTC
. | . | TRBJ2-7 | TRBV30 | CAWTAVGDFSYEQYF | TGTGCCTGGACCGCGGTGGGGGACTTCTCCTACGAGCAGTACTTC
TRBD2 | . | TRBJ2-7 | TRBV5-1 | CASSSEAGGPGEQYF | TGCGCCAGCAGCTCCGAAGCGGGAGGGCCGGGCGAGCAGTACTTC
. | few | TRBJ2-4 | TRBV28 | CASNPMDGGGIAKNIQYF | TGTGCCAGCAACCCAATGGACGGGGGTGGGATAGCCAAAAACATTCAGTACTTC
. | . | TRBJ2-3 | TRBV30 | CAWRTPGSTDTQYF | TGTGCCTGGAGAACTCCGGGTAGCACAGATACGCAGTATTTT
TRBD1 | few | TRBJ1-5 | TRBV19 | CASRLDRDQPQHF | TGTGCCAGTAGGCTCGACAGGGACCAGCCCCAGCATTTT
. | . | TRBJ2-5 | TRBV28 | CASRRTGQETQYF | TGTGCCAGCCGACGAACGGGACAAGAGACCCAGTACTTC
TRBD1 | . | TRBJ2-2 | TRBV7-3 | CASSPLGTGNAGELFF | TGTGCCAGCAGCCCACTAGGGACAGGGAACGCCGGGGAGCTGTTTTTT
. | . | TRBJ1-1 | TRBV2 | CASSEGGRTEAFF | TGTGCCAGCAGTGAAGGCGGCCGCACTGAAGCTTTCTTT
. | few | TRBJ1-2 | TRBV7-9 | CASSVASTVDGYTF | TGTGCCAGCAGCGTCGCTTCGACAGTTGACGGCTACACCTTC
TRBD2 | . | TRBJ2-1 | TRBV27 | CASSPTGLAGTNEQFF | TGTGCCAGCAGTCCCACCGGGTTAGCGGGGACAAATGAGCAGTTCTTC
TRBD1 | . | TRBJ2-5 | TRBV5-1 | CASSLSIGQGEETQYF | TGCGCCAGCAGCTTGTCCATCGGACAGGGTGAGGAGACCCAGTACTTC
. | . | TRBJ2-1 | TRBV5-1 | CASSRQGEQFF | TGCGCCAGCAGCCGTCAGGGTGAGCAGTTCTTC
. | . | TRBJ2-5 | TRBV7-8 | CASSSRVLETQYF | TGTGCCAGCAGCTCCCGGGTGCTGGAGACCCAGTACTTC
. | few | TRBJ1-1 | TRBV30 | CAWTHQDTEAFF | TGTGCCTGGACCCATCAGGACACTGAAGCTTTCTTT
. | few | TRBJ2-3 | TRBV7-9 | CASGTTDTQYF | TGTGCCAGCGGCACCACAGATACGCAGTATTTT
. | few | TRBJ2-5 | TRBV18 | CASSPTRGETQYF | TGTGCCAGCTCCCCGACCCGCGGGGAGACCCAGTACTTC
. | . | TRBJ2-1 | TRBV30 | CAWSERSNEQFF | TGTGCCTGGAGTGAACGGAGCAATGAGCAGTTCTTC
. | . | TRBJ1-5 | TRBV4-2 | CASSQDWLNNNQPQHF | TGTGCCAGCAGCCAAGATTGGCTTAACAATAATCAGCCCCAGCATTTT
. | . | TRBJ1-5 | TRBV29-1 | CSVYTSGDQPQHF | TGCAGCGTTTATACCTCAGGGGATCAGCCCCAGCATTTT
TRBD2 | . | TRBJ2-7 | TRBV4-2 | CASSQASSSGNEQYF | TGTGCCAGCAGCCAAGCTAGCAGTAGCGGGAACGAGCAGTACTTC
. | few | TRBJ1-2 | TRBV28 | CASRVTGLQGYTF | TGTGCCAGCAGGGTAACAGGGTTACAAGGCTACACCTTC
. | few | TRBJ2-7 | TRBV4-3 | CASSQEGPRFQLGEQYF | TGCGCCAGCAGCCAAGAGGGCCCCCGTTTCCAGCTGGGCGAGCAGTACTTC
TRBD2 | . | TRBJ2-5 | TRBV28 | CASSLPSGVQETQYF | TGTGCCAGCAGTTTACCCAGCGGGGTACAAGAGACCCAGTACTTC
. | few | TRBJ1-2 | TRBV6-6 | CASSYAGRRGYTF | TGTGCCAGCAGTTACGCAGGGCGGCGTGGCTACACCTTC
TRBD1 | . | TRBJ1-2 | TRBV25-1 | CASSETGTGFSYTF | TGTGCCAGCAGTGAAACCGGGACAGGATTTAGCTACACCTTC